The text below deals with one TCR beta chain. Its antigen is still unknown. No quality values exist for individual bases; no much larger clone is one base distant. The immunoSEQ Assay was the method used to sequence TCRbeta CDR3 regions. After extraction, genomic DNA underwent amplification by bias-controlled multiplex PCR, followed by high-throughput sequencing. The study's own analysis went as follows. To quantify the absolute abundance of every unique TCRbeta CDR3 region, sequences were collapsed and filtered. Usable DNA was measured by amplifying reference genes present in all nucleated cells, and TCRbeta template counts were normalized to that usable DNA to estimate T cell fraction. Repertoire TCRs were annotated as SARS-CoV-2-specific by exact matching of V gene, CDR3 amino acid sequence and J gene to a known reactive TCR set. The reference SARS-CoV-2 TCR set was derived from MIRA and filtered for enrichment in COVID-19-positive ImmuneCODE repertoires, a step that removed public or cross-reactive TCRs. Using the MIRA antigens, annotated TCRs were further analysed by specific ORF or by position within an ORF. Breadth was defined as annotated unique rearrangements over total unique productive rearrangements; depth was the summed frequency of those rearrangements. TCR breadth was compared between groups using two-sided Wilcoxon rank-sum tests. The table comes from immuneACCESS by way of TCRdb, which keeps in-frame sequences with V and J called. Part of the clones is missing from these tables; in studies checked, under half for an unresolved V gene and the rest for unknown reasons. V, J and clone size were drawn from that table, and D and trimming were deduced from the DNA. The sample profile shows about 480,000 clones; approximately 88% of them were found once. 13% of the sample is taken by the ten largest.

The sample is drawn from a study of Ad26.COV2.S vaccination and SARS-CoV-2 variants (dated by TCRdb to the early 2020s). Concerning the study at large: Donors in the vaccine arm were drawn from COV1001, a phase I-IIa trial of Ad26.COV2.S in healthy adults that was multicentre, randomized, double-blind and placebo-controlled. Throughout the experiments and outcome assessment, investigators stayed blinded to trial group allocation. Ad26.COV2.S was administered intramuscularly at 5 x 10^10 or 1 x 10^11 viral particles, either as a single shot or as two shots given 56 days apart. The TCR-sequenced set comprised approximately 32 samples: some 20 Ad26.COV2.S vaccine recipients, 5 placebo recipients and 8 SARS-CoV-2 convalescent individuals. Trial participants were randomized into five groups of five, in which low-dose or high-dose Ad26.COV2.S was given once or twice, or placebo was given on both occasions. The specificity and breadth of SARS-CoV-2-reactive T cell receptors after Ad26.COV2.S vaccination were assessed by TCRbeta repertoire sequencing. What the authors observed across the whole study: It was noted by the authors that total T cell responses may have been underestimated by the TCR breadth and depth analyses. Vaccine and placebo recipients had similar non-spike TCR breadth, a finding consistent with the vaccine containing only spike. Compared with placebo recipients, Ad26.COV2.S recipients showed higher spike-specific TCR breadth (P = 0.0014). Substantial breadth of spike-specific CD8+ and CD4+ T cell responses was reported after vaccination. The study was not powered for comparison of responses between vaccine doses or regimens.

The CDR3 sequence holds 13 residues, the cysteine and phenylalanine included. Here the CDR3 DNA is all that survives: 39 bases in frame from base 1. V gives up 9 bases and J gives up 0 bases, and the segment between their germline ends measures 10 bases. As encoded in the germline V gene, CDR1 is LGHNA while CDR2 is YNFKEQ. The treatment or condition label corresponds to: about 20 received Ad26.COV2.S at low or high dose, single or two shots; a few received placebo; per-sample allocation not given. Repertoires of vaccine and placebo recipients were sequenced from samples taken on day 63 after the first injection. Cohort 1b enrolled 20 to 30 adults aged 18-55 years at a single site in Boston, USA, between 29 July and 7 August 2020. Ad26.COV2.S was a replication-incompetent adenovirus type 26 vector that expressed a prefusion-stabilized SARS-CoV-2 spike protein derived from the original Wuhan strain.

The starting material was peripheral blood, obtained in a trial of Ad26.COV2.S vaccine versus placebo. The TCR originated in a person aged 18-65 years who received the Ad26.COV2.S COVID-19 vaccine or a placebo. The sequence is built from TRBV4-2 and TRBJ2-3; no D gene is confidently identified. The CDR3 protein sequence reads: CARPTESTDTQYF. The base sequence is TGTGCCAGGCCGACGGAGAGCACAGATACGCAGTATTTT.